This TCR beta chain comes out of a study of shared clonotypes between healthy human individuals. On the study more broadly: A few men and two women, aged 18 to 49, were donors. General study points: An effect of sequencing depth on clonotype sharing among donors was expected. Represented genetic and exposure-history diversity was restricted by having few donors.

Assay used: immunoSEQ multiplex PCR; TCRdb lists only in-frame clones, some missing. The sample lists 530,000 or so clones, 75% to 80% occurring once. A word on this clone: Antigen specificity is unknown. The sample has other DNA sequences that encode this CDR3 too.

All of the donors resided in Nashville, Tennessee, and each was a Caucasian adult. Sequencing used PBMCs. The origin of this receptor is a woman aged 40 to 50 in good health. Some clones in this sample may be carry-over from other donors' samples.

CDR3 nucleotide sequence: TGTGCCAGCAGTTCCGGTAGCACAGATACGCAGTATTTT. Translated: CASSSGSTDTQYF. The chain uses TRBV28 and TRBJ2-3, with D hard to call. The CDR3 is made up of 13 amino acids. V lost 4 bases, J lost 0 bases, and 5 bases lay in between. Germline CDR1 and CDR2: MDHEN and SYDVKM.